Below, one TCR beta chain is given with its context. These data are taken from a study of T cell responses to AZD1222 COVID-19 vaccine. TCRdb's table, derived via immunoSEQ multiplex PCR, lists solely in-frame clones and lacks some. The table shows around 140,000 clones, with roughly 89% occurring only once. Germline values: CDR1 MGHRA, CDR2 YSYEKL. V was shortened by 4 bases and J by 1 base, with 14 bases between the two germline ends. The CDR3 sequence is 16 residues long. Specimen: peripheral blood, collected on day 0 of AZD1222 vaccination. The source is an adult in good health. The chain has TRBV4-1 and TRBJ2-1; D possibly corresponds to TRBD1 (6 bases). The CDR3, as DNA: TGCGCCAGCAGCCTGGGGGCGGGTCGATCCTACAATGAGCAGTTCTTC. This encodes CASSLGAGRSYNEQFF.